A single sample gave rise to the 29 T cell receptor beta chains below, sequenced in a study of T cells in Graves' hyperthyroidism and ophthalmopathy. RNA transcripts gave rise to amplified TCR beta CDR3 regions. The HTBI primer set drove a first-round RT-PCR of the TCR CDR3. TCRdb itself ran the multiplex PCR reads through MiXCR, one entry per CDR3 protein. The sample has roughly 500,000 distinct CDR3 sequences; approximately 49% are singletons. Sample: peripheral blood or thyroid tissue (not recorded which). The receptors were sampled from an adult woman with Graves' disease, either hyperthyroidism or ophthalmopathy (not recorded which).

V and J are TRBV7-9 and TRBJ2-5; 10 nucleotides align to TRBD2. V was pared by 6 bases and J by 5 bases, with 9 bases of the junction left unmatched. Germline values: CDR1 SEHNR, CDR2 FQNEAQ (reference sequence). The CDR3 has 15 residues. This CDR3 is CASSPPGLAAETQYF. The CDR3 coding sequence is TGTGCCAGCAGTCCTCCCGGACTAGCGGCTGAGACCCAGTACTTC.

This clonotype was observed a few times. This chain joins TRBV6-6 and TRBJ2-7; D gene unclear. Trimming took off 2 bases at V and 2 bases at J, with 10 bases between the two ends. Germline lookup yields CDR1 MNHNY and CDR2 SVGAGI (reference sequence). The CDR3 spans 14 residues. CDR3 DNA sequence: TGTGCCAGCAGTTACATTATACAGACCTACGAGCAGTACTTC. This translates into CASSYIIQTYEQYF.

This clonotype appeared many times. This rearrangement joins TRBV5-6 to TRBJ2-5, with 7 bases matching TRBD2. The ends lost 3 bases at V and 0 bases at J; junction bases unmatched: 8. The CDR3 extends over 16 amino acids. Germline V gene lookup returns CDR1 SGHDT and CDR2 YYEEEE. In nucleotides, the CDR3 is TGTGCCAGCAGCTCCCCCCAGGGAGGGCACCAAGAGACCCAGTACTTC. This sequence encodes CASSSPQGGHQETQYF.

This clonotype was observed a few times. This sequence joins TRBV7-9 and TRBJ1-4; no clear D. The germline CDR1 and CDR2 sequences are SEHNR and FQNEAQ (reference sequence). Deletions cut 4 bases from V and 6 bases from J, with 6 bases between. This CDR3 is 12 amino acids long. Here the CDR3 reads CASSSRDEKLFF. CDR3 in DNA: TGTGCCAGCAGCTCCAGAGATGAAAAACTGTTTTTT.

The chain employs TRBV7-2 and TRBJ1-5; D remains unclear. The CDR3 is 15 residues long. Per the germline V gene, CDR1 is SGHTA and CDR2 is FQGNSA. Between the trimmed V and J ends, which lost 2 bases and 0 bases, there was a span of 8 bases. DNA for the CDR3: TGTGCCAGCAGCTTACAGGCGGATAGCAATCAGCCCCAGCATTTT. This translates into CASSLQADSNQPQHF. The variable domain in full, completed from reference TRBV7-2 and TRBJ1-5, reads GAGVSQSPSNKVTEKGKDVELRCDPISGHTALYWYRQSLGQGLEFLIYFQGNSAPDKSGLPSDRFSAERTGGSVSTLTIQRTQQEDSAVYLCASSLQADSNQPQHFGDGTRLSIL.

This clonotype was detected many times. The chain couples TRBV20-1 to TRBJ2-5, with D unresolved. The V end was cut by 2 bases, the J end by 5 bases, with 12 bases between. This CDR3 comprises 13 residues. In germline, CDR1 is DFQATT, CDR2 SNEGSKA (reference sequence). The CDR3 protein is CSARQTPSETQYF. The CDR3 nucleotides read TGCAGTGCTAGACAGACTCCCTCGGAGACCCAGTACTTC.

CDR3 loop: CATPVGYF. The CDR3 DNA reads TGTGCCACCCCGGTTGGGTACTTC. The V and J genes are TRBV7-2 and TRBJ2-7; unclear D gene. CDR1 and CDR2 from the germline V gene are SGHTA and FQGNSA. Trimming pared 10 bases from V and 12 bases from J, leaving 10 bases between. This CDR3 comprises 8 residues. Based on the CDR3 plus reference TRBV7-2 and TRBJ2-7, the full variable domain is GAGVSQSPSNKVTEKGKDVELRCDPISGHTALYWYRQSLGQGLEFLIYFQGNSAPDKSGLPSDRFSAERTGGSVSTLTIQRTQQEDSAVYLCATPVGYFGPGTRLTVT.

This clonotype was found many times. The rearrangement joins TRBV4-1 to TRBJ1-4; TRBD1 might be the D (5 bases). The CDR3 is 18 amino acids. The ends were cut back, 4 bases at V and 3 bases at J, with 21 bases in the middle. Germline CDR1 and CDR2: MGHRA and YSYEKL. The CDR3 is CASSRTVGVKSANEKLFF. The CDR3 bases are TGCGCCAGCAGCCGGACGGTGGGGGTGAAATCAGCTAATGAAAAACTGTTTTTT.

The chain is built from TRBV2 and TRBJ1-2; the D gene is possibly TRBD1 (5 bases). The CDR3 spans 15 residues. The V end lost 6 bases, the J end lost 2 bases, and 16 bases lay between the germline ends. Germline CDR1 SNHLY, CDR2 FYNNEI. The CDR3 loop reads CASSYDKGYNYGYTF. In DNA, the CDR3 is TGTGCCAGCAGCTACGACAAGGGGTACAACTATGGCTACACCTTC.

The chain couples TRBV6-2 or TRBV6-3 to TRBJ1-6; D remains unclear. V was shortened by 5 bases and J by 9 bases, with 17 bases between the two germline ends. From germline, CDR1 is MNHEY and CDR2 SVGEGT. This CDR3 is 15 amino acids long. In nucleotides, the CDR3 is TGTGCCAGCAGTCTACTCCCCCCGTCGATTTCACCCCTCCACTTT. Amino acids: CASSLLPPSISPLHF.

This sequence joins TRBV19 and TRBJ2-7; 9 nucleotides line up with TRBD2. V trimming: 7 bases; J trimming: 0 bases; junction bases outside the gene matches: 4. This CDR3 spans 14 amino acids. CDR1 is LNHDA, CDR2 SQIVND, per germline (reference sequence). The CDR3 loop is CASKASGISYEQYF. CDR3 nucleotides: TGTGCCAGTAAGGCTAGCGGGATCTCCTACGAGCAGTACTTC.

There are a few counts of this clonotype. This chain connects TRBV3-1 to TRBJ1-1; maybe TRBD1 (6 bases). CDR1 and CDR2 (germline): LGHDT, YNNKEL (reference sequence). This CDR3 has 15 residues. Trimming stripped 1 base from V and 5 bases from J, with 14 bases between. Here the CDR3 DNA reads TGTGCCAGCAGCCAAGCCAGGGGAGGAGGGACTGAAGCTTTCTTT. Translation: CASSQARGGGTEAFF.

A note on this clonotype: A much larger clone differs by one base, so this may be a read error. CDR3 coding DNA: TGTGCCAGCAGTTACGCGACCGGGGAGCTGTTTTTT. Its translation is CASSYATGELFF. The chain employs TRBV6-6 and TRBJ2-2; D is undetermined. The germline V and J ends were trimmed by 2 bases and 5 bases, with 3 bases remaining between them. Germline lookup yields CDR1 MNHNY and CDR2 SVGAGI (reference sequence). The CDR3 has 12 amino acids.

This clonotype has a handful of counts. In this CDR3 the conserved last residue, phenylalanine or tryptophan, is missing, so a read error is likely. The DNA is left out, because the CDR3 cannot be placed on it with certainty; the CDR3 is given as TCRdb lists it. V gene TRBV2 combines with J gene TRBJ1-4; the table names TRBD1, a call not compared with the DNA. Germline CDR1 reads SNHLY; CDR2 reads FYNNEI. The CDR3 length equals 9 residues, ends included. CDR3 loop: CASSKPLTG.

The sample holds a few counts of this clonotype. This chain joins TRBV18 and TRBJ2-7; D might be TRBD1 (7 bases). Looked up from germline, CDR1 is KGHSH and CDR2 is LQKENI. The ends were cut back, 3 bases at V and 7 bases at J, with 13 bases in the middle. This CDR3 is 13 amino acids long. CDR3 coding DNA: TGTGCCAGCTCACCTTCGACAGGGAGGGAGCAGTACTTC. Residues: CASSPSTGREQYF. The full variable domain, in which reference TRBV18 and TRBJ2-7 provide the parts outside the CDR3, is NAGVMQNPRHLVRRRGQEARLRCSPMKGHSHVYWYRQLPEEGLKFMVYLQKENIIDESGMPKERFSAEFPKEGPSILRIQQVVRGDSAAYFCASSPSTGREQYFGPGTRLTVT.

This clonotype was seen at least ten times. Here the CDR3 reads CSATGGGELFF. The CDR3 bases are TGCAGTGCTACGGGAGGGGGGGAGCTGTTTTTT. The V and J genes are TRBV20-1 and TRBJ2-2, with TRBD2 matching 8 bases. The CDR3 runs to 11 residues. Germline V gene data show CDR1 as DFQATT and CDR2 as SNEGSKA (reference sequence). V trimming: 4 bases; J trimming: 8 bases; junction bases outside the gene matches: 0.

This chain joins TRBV10-1 and TRBJ1-1; D is possibly TRBD1 (6 bases). There are 13 residues in the CDR3. Trimming removed 8 bases at V and 1 base at J, with 11 bases between. Germline CDR1 and CDR2: WNHNN and SYGVQD (reference sequence). As DNA, the CDR3 is TGCGCCAGCTCGGGACAATGGAACACTGAAGCTTTCTTT. Protein: CASSGQWNTEAFF.

Ten or more counts support this clonotype. This chain connects TRBV11-2 to TRBJ2-7, with 11 positions matching TRBD2. V was pared by 5 bases and J by 4 bases, with 4 bases of the junction left unmatched. CDR1 SGHAT and CDR2 FQNNGV come from the germline V gene. This CDR3 spans 14 amino acids. CDR3 sequence (DNA): TGTGCCAGCAGCGACACTAGCGGGAGTTACGAGCAGTACTTC. Encoded protein: CASSDTSGSYEQYF.

The CDR3 region has the DNA TGCAGTGCTAGAGATCCGGAGAACACTGAAGCTTTCTTT. Its translation is CSARDPENTEAFF. The chain has TRBV20-1 and TRBJ1-1; D is unclear. V was clipped by 0 bases and J by 1 base, with 6 bases between them. This CDR3 comprises 13 residues. Germline-derived CDR1 and CDR2 are DFQATT and SNEGSKA (reference sequence).

The chain recombines TRBV15 with TRBJ1-6; D gene unclear. This CDR3 is 13 amino acids long. V lost 0 bases, J lost 12 bases, and 9 bases lay in between. Germline V lookup: CDR1 LNHNV, CDR2 YYDKDF (reference sequence). This CDR3 reads CATSRETQLPLHF. CDR3 DNA: TGTGCCACCAGCAGAGAGACCCAGTTACCCCTCCACTTT.

This chain uses TRBV9 with TRBJ1-5; 9 bases agree with TRBD1. The CDR3 has 16 amino acids. V was pared by 3 bases and J by 1 base, with 5 bases of the junction left unmatched. Germline assignment: CDR1 SGDLS and CDR2 YYNGEE. The CDR3 is CASSGYRGQSNQPQHF. The CDR3 coding sequence is TGTGCCAGCAGCGGCTACAGGGGGCAGAGCAATCAGCCCCAGCATTTT.

This clonotype was seen more than once but under ten times. This sequence joins TRBV7-2 and TRBJ2-5; perhaps TRBD1 as D (6 bases). Trimming pared 5 bases from V and 9 bases from J, leaving 16 bases between. The germline V gene encodes CDR1 SGHTA and CDR2 FQGNSA. The CDR3 spans 13 residues. CDR3 loop: CASSQGQGQPQYF. CDR3 DNA sequence: TGTGCCAGCAGCCAGGGACAAGGTCAGCCCCAGTACTTC.

The V gene is TRBV20-1, the J gene TRBJ1-4; D may be TRBD1 (5 bases). The CDR3 contains 13 residues. Germline CDR1 DFQATT, CDR2 SNEGSKA (reference sequence). V dropped 0 bases and J dropped 3 bases, with 5 bases sitting between them. The CDR3 loop reads CSAREGANEKLFF. The DNA of the CDR3 is TGCAGTGCTAGAGAAGGGGCTAATGAAAAACTGTTTTTT.

The rearrangement joins TRBV11-2 to TRBJ2-5, with a possible D match to TRBD1 (6 bases). This CDR3 is built from 14 residues. Trimming pared 5 bases from V and 3 bases from J, leaving 13 bases between. Germline CDR1 SGHAT, CDR2 FQNNGV. The CDR3 sequence: CASSSYRVEETQYF. As DNA, the CDR3 is TGTGCCAGCAGCAGTTACAGGGTTGAAGAGACCCAGTACTTC. Complete variable domain (other parts from reference TRBV11-2 and TRBJ2-5): EAGVAQSPRYKIIEKRQSVAFWCNPISGHATLYWYQQILGQGPKLLIQFQNNGVVDDSQLPKDRFSAERLKGVDSTLKIQPAKLEDSAVYLCASSSYRVEETQYFGPGTRLLVL.

V and J are TRBV20-1 and TRBJ2-3; 8 positions match TRBD2. V lost 1 base and J lost 1; bases outside the gene matches: 4. The CDR3 totals 15 residues. The germline V gene has CDR1 DFQATT and CDR2 SNEGSKA (reference sequence). The CDR3 nucleotides read TGCAGTGCTAGAGTGCTGACTAGCGGCACAGATACGCAGTATTTT. Residues: CSARVLTSGTDTQYF.

Only one count was recorded for this clonotype. Possible read error: a much larger clone is one base away. This chain links TRBV7-3 with TRBJ2-3, with D hard to call. The germline V and J ends were trimmed by 3 bases and 3 bases, with 7 bases remaining between them. The CDR3 loop spans 13 amino acids. Germline V gene sequence: CDR1 SGHTA, CDR2 FQGTGA. CDR3 sequence reads: CASSFVVTDTQYF. As DNA, the CDR3 is TGTGCCAGCAGCTTCGTGGTGACAGATACGCAGTATTTT.

V is TRBV2 and J is TRBJ1-4, with D possibly matching TRBD1 (6 bases). V shed 8 bases and J shed 5 bases, with 15 bases lying between them. Per germline, CDR1 SNHLY and CDR2 FYNNEI. This CDR3 is 14 amino acids long. CDR3 sequence: CASLATGRNEKLFF. CDR3 DNA: TGTGCCAGCCTTGCTACAGGGCGGAATGAAAAACTGTTTTTT.

The CDR3 sequence: CSVARTGFHEQYF. The CDR3 nucleotides read TGCAGCGTTGCCAGGACAGGGTTCCACGAGCAGTACTTC. The V gene is TRBV29-1, the J gene TRBJ2-7; 8 nucleotides line up with TRBD1. The germline V gene encodes CDR1 SQVTM and CDR2 ANQGSEA. V trimming: 4 bases; J trimming: 5 bases; junction bases outside the gene matches: 7. This CDR3 is 13 amino acids long.

In this sample, this clonotype turned up a few times. The chain recombines TRBV4-2 with TRBJ2-2; 11 nucleotides line up with TRBD2. With V trimmed by 3 bases and J by 3 bases, 6 bases remained unmatched. This CDR3 has 17 amino acids. The germline CDR1 and CDR2 sequences are LGHNA and YNFKEQ. The CDR3 spells CASSHVGLAAYTGELFF. CDR3 DNA: TGTGCCAGCAGCCATGTGGGACTAGCGGCTTACACCGGGGAGCTGTTTTTT.